This TCR beta chain was sequenced for a study of OX40 agonist ivuxolimab in advanced cancers. Study in general: Participants, about 83% male, averaged roughly 60 years of age, ranging from roughly 23 to 90. The study's findings and limits: On average, a greater number of expanded clones characterised CD8+ T cells relative to CD4+. With doses of 0.1 to 3.0 mg/kg, CD4+ and CD8+ blood T cells had undergone clonal expansion by week 6.

The CDR3 has 16 residues. J was trimmed by 0 bases and V by 5 bases; bases with no gene match: 9. Germline lookup yields CDR1 MNHEY and CDR2 SMNVEV (reference sequence). This clone was seen a few times. Its antigen is still unknown. Sequencing used immunoSEQ multiplex PCR; TCRdb keeps in-frame clones, though not all of them. Of about 62,000 clones in the sample, about four fifths were seen once. This specimen consisted of CD4+ or CD8+ T cells sorted from blood, obtained in a trial of the OX40 agonist ivuxolimab. This clonotype originated in an adult with an advanced solid tumor such as melanoma, head and neck, liver or kidney cancer. The chain employs TRBV27 and TRBJ2-7; 8 bases match TRBD1. The CDR3 coding sequence is TGTGCCAGCAGTCAATTTCGGACAGGGAGCTCCTACGAGCAGTACTTC. Translating it yields CASSQFRTGSSYEQYF.